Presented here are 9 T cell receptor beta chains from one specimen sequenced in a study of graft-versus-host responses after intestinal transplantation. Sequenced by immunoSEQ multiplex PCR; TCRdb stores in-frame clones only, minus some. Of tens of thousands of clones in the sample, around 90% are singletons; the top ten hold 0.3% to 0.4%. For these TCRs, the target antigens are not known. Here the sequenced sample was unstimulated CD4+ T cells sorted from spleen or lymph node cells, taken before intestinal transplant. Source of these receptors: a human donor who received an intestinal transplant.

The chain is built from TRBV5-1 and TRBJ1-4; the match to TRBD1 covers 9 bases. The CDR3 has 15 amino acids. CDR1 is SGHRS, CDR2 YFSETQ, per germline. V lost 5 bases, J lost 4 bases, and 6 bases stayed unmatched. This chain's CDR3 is CASSSQGQGNEKLFF. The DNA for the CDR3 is TGCGCCAGCAGTTCACAGGGACAGGGTAATGAAAAACTGTTTTTT. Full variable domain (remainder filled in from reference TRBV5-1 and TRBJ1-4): KAGVTQTPRYLIKTRGQQVTLSCSPISGHRSVSWYQQTPGQGLQFLFEYFSETQRNKGNFPGRFSGRQFSNSRSEMNVSTLELGDSALYLCASSSQGQGNEKLFFGSGTQLSVL.

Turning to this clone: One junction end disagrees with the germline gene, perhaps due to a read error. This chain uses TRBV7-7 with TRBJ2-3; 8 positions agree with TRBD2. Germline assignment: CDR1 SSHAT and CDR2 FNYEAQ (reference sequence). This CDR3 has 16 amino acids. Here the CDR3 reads CASSLGRGERTDTQYF. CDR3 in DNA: TGTGCTAGCAGCTTAGGGCGGGGGGAGCGCACAGATACGCAGTATTTT.

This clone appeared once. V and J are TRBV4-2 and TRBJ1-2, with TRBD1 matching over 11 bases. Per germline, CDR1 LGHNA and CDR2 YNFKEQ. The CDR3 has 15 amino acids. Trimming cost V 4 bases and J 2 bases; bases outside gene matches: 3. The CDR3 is CASSPRDRGNYGYTF. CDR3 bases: TGTGCCAGCAGCCCCCGGGACAGGGGGAACTATGGCTACACCTTC.

The CDR3 reads CASSQDRGGGYTF. The CDR3, as DNA: TGCGCCAGCAGCCAAGATAGGGGTGGAGGCTACACCTTC. This chain uses TRBV4-1 with TRBJ1-2, with a weak D call TRBD1 (5 bases). Germline V gene sequence: CDR1 MGHRA, CDR2 YSYEKL. V was clipped by 0 bases and J by 8 bases, with 10 bases between them. This CDR3 is 13 amino acids long.

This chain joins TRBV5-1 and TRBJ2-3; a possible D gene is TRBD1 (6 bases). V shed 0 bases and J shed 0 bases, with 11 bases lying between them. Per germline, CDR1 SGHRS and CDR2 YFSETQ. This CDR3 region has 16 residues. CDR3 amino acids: CASSLDGTHSTDTQYF. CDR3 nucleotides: TGCGCCAGCAGCTTGGACGGGACACACAGCACAGATACGCAGTATTTT.

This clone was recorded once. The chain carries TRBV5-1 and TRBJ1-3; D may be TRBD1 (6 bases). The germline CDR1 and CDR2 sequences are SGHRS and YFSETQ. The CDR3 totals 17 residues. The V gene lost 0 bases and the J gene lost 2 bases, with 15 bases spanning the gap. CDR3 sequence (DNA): TGCGCCAGCAGCTTGGTCGCAGGGGAAGGGGCTGGAAACACCATATATTTT. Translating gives CASSLVAGEGAGNTIYF.

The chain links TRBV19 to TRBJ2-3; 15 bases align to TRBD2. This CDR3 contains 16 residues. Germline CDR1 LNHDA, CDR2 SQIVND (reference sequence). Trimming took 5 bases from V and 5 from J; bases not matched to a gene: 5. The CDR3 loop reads CASSRGGLAGGDTQYF. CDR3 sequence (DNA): TGTGCCAGTAGTCGGGGGGGACTAGCGGGGGGAGATACGCAGTATTTT.

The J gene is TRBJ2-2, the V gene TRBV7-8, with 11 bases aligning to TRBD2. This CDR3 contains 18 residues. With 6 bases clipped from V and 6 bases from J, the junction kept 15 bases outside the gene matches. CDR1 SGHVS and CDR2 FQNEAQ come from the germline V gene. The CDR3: CASRPRLAGGSGPGELFF. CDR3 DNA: TGTGCCAGCAGGCCTAGGCTAGCGGGGGGTTCGGGACCCGGGGAGCTGTTTTTT.

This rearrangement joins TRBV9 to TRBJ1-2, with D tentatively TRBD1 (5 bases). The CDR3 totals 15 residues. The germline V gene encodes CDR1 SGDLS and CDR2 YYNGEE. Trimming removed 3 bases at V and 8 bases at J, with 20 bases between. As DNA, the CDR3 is TGTGCCAGCAGCGCCTTCGACAGAGGTTCAGGGGGCTACACCTTC. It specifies CASSAFDRGSGGYTF.